This T cell receptor beta chain was found in a study of blood T cells in healthy people across ages. Study-wide context: About one barcoded beta molecule was captured per two T cells (by template switching). Study-wide points: Long-lived donors had more naive CD4+ cells and higher diversity than aged donors.

This clonotype was detected only a few times. Antigen unknown. The germline gene is not matched at one end of the junction; a read error may be the cause. Combining a sample-barcoded 5' primer with a J-beta primer mix, a second PCR ran for 7 to 11 cycles. MiXCR was run by TCRdb on the 5' RACE reads, yielding one entry per CDR3 protein. Of 650,000 or so distinct CDR3 sequences in the sample, around 50% were seen once. Germline-derived CDR1 and CDR2 are KGHSH and LQKENI. The CDR3 has 17 amino acids. Total RNA, at least 5 micrograms per sample, came from PBMCs. This sequence was found in a woman of 80 years or more in good health. The sample was blood. The chain joins TRBV18 to TRBJ2-5; D is possibly TRBD1 (6 bases). CDR3 protein: CASPPTFQGLLQETQYF. The CDR3 region has the DNA TGTGCCAGCCCACCCACTTTTCAGGGGCTACTCCAAGAGACCCAGTACTTC. The whole variable domain, filled in from reference TRBV18 and TRBJ2-5, reads NAGVMQNPRHLVRRRGQEARLRCSPMKGHSHVYWYRQLPEEGLKFMVYLQKENIIDESGMPKERFSAEFPKEGPSILRIQQVVRGDSAAYFCASPPTFQGLLQETQYFGPGTRLLVL.